The 8 T cell receptor beta chains given below trace back to one sample, sequenced in a study of beta chain features in type 1 diabetes. Of the isolated RNA, all was reverse transcribed, and so the sequenced material was expressed TCRB transcripts. Assay: immunoSEQ multiplex PCR; the TCRdb copy retains only in-frame clones and omits some. In the table there are 30,000 to 40,000 clones, 50% to 75% of which are singletons. The sample comprised Tregs from blood. The receptors here all came from a woman aged 30 to 39 in good health.

The genes are TRBV4-1 and TRBJ2-3; D might be TRBD2 (7 bases). The V end lost 0 bases, the J end lost 1 base, and 14 bases lay between the germline ends. The CDR3 runs 17 residues. Germline CDR1 reads MGHRA; CDR2 reads YSYEKL. The CDR3 sequence is CASSQDGGGSGTDTQYF. Here the CDR3 DNA reads TGCGCCAGCAGCCAAGATGGCGGGGGCAGCGGCACAGATACGCAGTATTTT.

The V gene is TRBV28, the J gene TRBJ2-7; 11 bases align to TRBD2. Trimming removed 3 bases from V and 2 bases from J; junction bases left unmatched: 12. This CDR3 contains 18 residues. CDR1 and CDR2 from the germline V gene are MDHEN and SYDVKM. CDR3 bases: TGTGCCAGCAGTTTGACTAGGACTAGCGGGTCTTATGCCTACGAGCAGTACTTC. Protein product: CASSLTRTSGSYAYEQYF.

This clone was found once. The rearrangement joins TRBV7-6 to TRBJ2-1; perhaps TRBD2 as D (6 bases). Germline CDR1 SGHVS, CDR2 FNYEAQ. V shed 6 bases and J shed 3 bases, with 12 bases lying between them. This CDR3 is built from 14 residues. CDR3 protein: CASRGGILYNEQFF. The CDR3 nucleotides are TGTGCCAGCAGAGGAGGGATACTCTACAATGAGCAGTTCTTC.

This chain connects TRBV28 to TRBJ2-3; maybe TRBD1 (6 bases). The CDR3 consists of 18 residues. With 4 bases removed from V and 3 bases from J, the gap between germline ends came to 23 bases. Germline assignment: CDR1 MDHEN and CDR2 SYDVKM. CDR3 coding DNA: TGTGCCAGCAGTTCGCGACAGGCCACCTTTACCCTAACAGATACGCAGTATTTT. Its translation is CASSSRQATFTLTDTQYF.

The chain's CDR3 is CASAMGQSYEQYF. The CDR3, as DNA: TGTGCCAGCGCCATGGGACAGTCCTACGAGCAGTACTTC. The chain links TRBV5-7 to TRBJ2-5, with TRBD1 identical over 7 bases. The J call may be in error: the DNA end matches TRBJ2-7 better. TRBV5-7 is an ORF; its function is uncertain. The CDR3 is made up of 13 amino acids.

The chain couples TRBV27 to TRBJ2-7; 8 bases fit TRBD2. Germline V gene lookup returns CDR1 MNHEY and CDR2 SMNVEV (reference sequence). J gave up 3 bases and V 6 bases, and 10 bases lay outside the gene matches. The CDR3 consists of 15 residues. CDR3 nucleotide sequence: TGTGCCAGCAGGCCGGTAGCGGGGCTTATCTACGAGCAGTACTTC. Translated: CASRPVAGLIYEQYF.

The V call is TRBV5-1, the J call TRBJ1-1, with 10 bases matching TRBD1. Per germline, CDR1 SGHRS and CDR2 YFSETQ. J was trimmed by 4 bases and V by 0 bases; bases with no gene match: 9. The CDR3 runs to 17 residues. The CDR3 spells CASSLARTGGMITEAFF. CDR3 bases: TGCGCCAGCAGCTTGGCGCGGACAGGGGGAATGATCACTGAAGCTTTCTTT.

CDR3 DNA: TGCGCCAGCAGCCTGGGAGCGGGAAAACTGTTTTTT. Translated: CASSLGAGKLFF. The chain couples TRBV4-3 to TRBJ1-4; D ambiguous. Trimming removed 4 bases at V and 10 bases at J, with 10 bases between. CDR1 is LGHNA, CDR2 YSLEER, per germline. The CDR3 runs to 12 residues.